The clone carrying this T cell receptor (beta chain) was seen only a few times. Its antigen is not known. The source of the sample is a study of T cells in Graves' hyperthyroidism and ophthalmopathy. Study observations and caveats: The model anticipated ophthalmopathy a median around 6 months pre-onset.

The CDR3 runs to 16 residues. CDR1 KGHDR and CDR2 SFDVKD come from the germline V gene. V dropped 7 bases and J dropped 0; count of bases not matched to a gene: 8. Amplified TCR beta CDR3 regions came from RNA transcripts. TCR CDR3 regions were first amplified by RT-PCR with HTBI primers. One entry per CDR3 protein results from TCRdb running MiXCR on the multiplex PCR reads. Seen here are under 400,000 distinct CDR3 sequences, 13% to 15% observed once, and the top ten hold approximately 19%. This sequence was found in a woman aged 60-75 years with Graves' ophthalmopathy. V gene TRBV24-1 combines with J gene TRBJ1-2, with 9 nucleotides matching TRBD1. Sequencing used blood. The CDR3 loop reads CATSGTGTDPNYGYTF. The CDR3 bases are TGTGCCACCAGCGGGACAGGGACCGATCCTAACTATGGCTACACCTTC.